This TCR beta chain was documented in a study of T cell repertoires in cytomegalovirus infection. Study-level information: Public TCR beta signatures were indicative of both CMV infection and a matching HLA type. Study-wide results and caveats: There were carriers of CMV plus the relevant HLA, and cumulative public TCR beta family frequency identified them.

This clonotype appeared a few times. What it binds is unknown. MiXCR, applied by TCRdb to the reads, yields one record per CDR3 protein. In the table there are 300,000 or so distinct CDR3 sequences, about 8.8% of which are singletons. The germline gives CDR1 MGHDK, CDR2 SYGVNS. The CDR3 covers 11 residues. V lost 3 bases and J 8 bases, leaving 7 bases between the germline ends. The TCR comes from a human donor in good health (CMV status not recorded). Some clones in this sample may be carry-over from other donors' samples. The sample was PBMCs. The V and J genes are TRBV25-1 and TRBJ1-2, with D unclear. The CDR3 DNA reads TGTGCCAGCAGTGATGCGCTAGGCTACACCTTC. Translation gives CASSDALGYTF.